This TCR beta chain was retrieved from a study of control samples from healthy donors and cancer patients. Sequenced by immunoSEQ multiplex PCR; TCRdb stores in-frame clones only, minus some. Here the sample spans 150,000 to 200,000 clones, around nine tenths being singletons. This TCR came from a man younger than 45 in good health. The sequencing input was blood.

The chain's CDR3 is CASSPRVAVLPYEQYF. DNA for the CDR3: TGTGCCAGCAGCCCTAGGGTAGCGGTCCTCCCCTACGAGCAGTACTTC. V usage is TRBV7-3 and J usage is TRBJ2-7; possible D gene TRBD2, 6 bases. Germline loops: CDR1 SGHTA, CDR2 FQGTGA. V lost 5 bases and J lost 2, with 19 bases in between. The CDR3 is 16 residues long. Drawing the rest from reference TRBV7-3 and TRBJ2-7, the complete variable domain is GAGVSQTPSNKVTEKGKYVELRCDPISGHTALYWYRQSLGQGPEFLIYFQGTGAADDSGLPNDRFFAVRPEGSVSTLKIQRTERGDSAVYLCASSPRVAVLPYEQYFGPGTRLTVT.